This TCR beta chain was found in a study of graft-versus-host responses after intestinal transplantation. Looking at the study overall: Each recipient received anti-thymocyte globulin induction, then tacrolimus and steroids for approximately 3 years.

Looked up from germline, CDR1 is MNHEY and CDR2 is SMNVEV (reference sequence). The CDR3 length is 14 residues. V trimming: 7 bases; J trimming: 5 bases; junction bases outside the gene matches: 8. Findings and limits, study-wide: Across patients carrying graft-donor T cell macrochimerism, allografts held high graft-versus-host to host-versus-graft clonal ratios. HvG clone declines early post-transplant were associated with peak circulating GvH levels. GvH clones appeared in recipient marrow, some first in ileum or blood.

Only in-frame clones appear in the TCRdb table, and some are missing; sequencing was by immunoSEQ multiplex PCR. The sample has about 57,000 clones; about 87% are singletons. A note on this clone: Its antigen is not identified.

The source was PBMCs, collected 26 days after transplant. This TCR came from a human patient who received an intestinal transplant, so some T cells may come from the graft donor. V gene TRBV27 combines with J gene TRBJ1-1; 9 bases agree with TRBD1. The CDR3 loop reads CASNNRGRSTEAFF. The DNA for the CDR3 is TGTGCCAGCAATAACAGGGGGCGGAGTACTGAAGCTTTCTTT.